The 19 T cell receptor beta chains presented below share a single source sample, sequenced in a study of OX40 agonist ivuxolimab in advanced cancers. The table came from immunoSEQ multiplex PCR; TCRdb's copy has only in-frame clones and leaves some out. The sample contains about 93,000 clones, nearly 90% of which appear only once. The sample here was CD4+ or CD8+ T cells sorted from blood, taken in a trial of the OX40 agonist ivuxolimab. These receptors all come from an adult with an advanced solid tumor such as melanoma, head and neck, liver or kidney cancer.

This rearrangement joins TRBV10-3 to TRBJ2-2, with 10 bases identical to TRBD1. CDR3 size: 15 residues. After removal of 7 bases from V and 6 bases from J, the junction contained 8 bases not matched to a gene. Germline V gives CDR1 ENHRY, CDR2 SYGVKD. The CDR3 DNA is TGTGCCATCAAGGGGACAGGGGAGTTCGCCGGGGAGCTGTTTTTT. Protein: CAIKGTGEFAGELFF.

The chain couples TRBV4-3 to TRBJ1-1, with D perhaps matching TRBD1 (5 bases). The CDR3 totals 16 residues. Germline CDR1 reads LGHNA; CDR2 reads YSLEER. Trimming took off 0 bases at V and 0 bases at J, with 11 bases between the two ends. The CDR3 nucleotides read TGCGCCAGCAGCCAAGAAGCGGGGCGGATGAACACTGAAGCTTTCTTT. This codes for CASSQEAGRMNTEAFF.

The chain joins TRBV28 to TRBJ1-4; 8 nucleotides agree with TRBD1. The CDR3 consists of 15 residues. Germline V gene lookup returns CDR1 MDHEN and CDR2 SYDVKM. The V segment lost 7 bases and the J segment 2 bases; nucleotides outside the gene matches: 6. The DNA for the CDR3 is TGTGCCAGCATCCGTTGGACAGGGACTAATGAAAAACTGTTTTTT. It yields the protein CASIRWTGTNEKLFF.

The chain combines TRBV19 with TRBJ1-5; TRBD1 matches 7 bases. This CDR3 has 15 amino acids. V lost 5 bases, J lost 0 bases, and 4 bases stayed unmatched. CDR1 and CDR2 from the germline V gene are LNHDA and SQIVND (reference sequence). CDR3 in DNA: TGTGCCAGTAGTGAACAGGGGCTTAGCAATCAGCCCCAGCATTTT. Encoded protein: CASSEQGLSNQPQHF.

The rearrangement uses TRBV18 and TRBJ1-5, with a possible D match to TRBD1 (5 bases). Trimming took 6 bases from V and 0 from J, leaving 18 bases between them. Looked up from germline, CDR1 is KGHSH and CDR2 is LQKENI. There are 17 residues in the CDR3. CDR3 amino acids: CASSGAIQGNSNQPQHF. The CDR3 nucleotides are TGTGCCAGCTCCGGGGCTATTCAGGGAAATAGCAATCAGCCCCAGCATTTT.

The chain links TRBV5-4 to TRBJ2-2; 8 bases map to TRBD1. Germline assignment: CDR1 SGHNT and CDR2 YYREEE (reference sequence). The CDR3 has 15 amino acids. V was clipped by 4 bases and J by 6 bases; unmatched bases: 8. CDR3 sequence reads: CASSPDRGSAGELFF. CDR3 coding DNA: TGTGCCAGCAGCCCCGACAGGGGCTCCGCCGGGGAGCTGTTTTTT.

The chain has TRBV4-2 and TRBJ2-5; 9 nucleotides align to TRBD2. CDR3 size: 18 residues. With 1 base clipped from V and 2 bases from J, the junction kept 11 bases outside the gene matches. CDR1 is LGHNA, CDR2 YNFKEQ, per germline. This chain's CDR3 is CASSQAGGSGGPQETQYF. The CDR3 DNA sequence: TGTGCCAGCAGCCAAGCCGGGGGTAGCGGGGGACCACAAGAGACCCAGTACTTC.

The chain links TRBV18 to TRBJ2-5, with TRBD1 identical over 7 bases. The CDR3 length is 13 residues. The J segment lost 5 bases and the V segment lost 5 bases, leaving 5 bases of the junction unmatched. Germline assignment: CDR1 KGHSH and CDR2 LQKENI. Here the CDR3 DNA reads TGTGCCAGCTCAAGCCAGGACAGGGAGACCCAGTACTTC. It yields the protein CASSSQDRETQYF.

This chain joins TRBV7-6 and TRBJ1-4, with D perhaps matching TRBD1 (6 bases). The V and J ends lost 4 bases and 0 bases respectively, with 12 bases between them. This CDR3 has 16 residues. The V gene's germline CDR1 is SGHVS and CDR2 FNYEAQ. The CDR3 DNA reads TGTGCCAGCAGCTCATACAGGGTTGCAACTAATGAAAAACTGTTTTTT. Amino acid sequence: CASSSYRVATNEKLFF.

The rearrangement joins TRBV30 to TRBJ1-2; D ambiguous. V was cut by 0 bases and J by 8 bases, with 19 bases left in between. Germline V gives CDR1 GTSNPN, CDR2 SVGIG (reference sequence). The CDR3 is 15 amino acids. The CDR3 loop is CAWSVQVSANSGYTF. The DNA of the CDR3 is TGTGCCTGGAGTGTGCAGGTGTCCGCAAATTCCGGCTACACCTTC.

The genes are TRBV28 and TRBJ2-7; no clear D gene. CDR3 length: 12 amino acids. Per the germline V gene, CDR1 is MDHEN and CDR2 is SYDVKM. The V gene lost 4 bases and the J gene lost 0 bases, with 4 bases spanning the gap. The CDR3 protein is CASSSLSYEQYF. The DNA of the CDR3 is TGTGCCAGCAGTTCCCTCTCCTACGAGCAGTACTTC.

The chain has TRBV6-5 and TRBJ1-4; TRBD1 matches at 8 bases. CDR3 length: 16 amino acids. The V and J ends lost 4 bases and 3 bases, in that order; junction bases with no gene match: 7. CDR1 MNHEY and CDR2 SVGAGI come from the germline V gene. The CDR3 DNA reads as TGTGCCAGCAGTTTCCTCCGGACAGGGCCTAATGAAAAACTGTTTTTT. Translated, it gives CASSFLRTGPNEKLFF.

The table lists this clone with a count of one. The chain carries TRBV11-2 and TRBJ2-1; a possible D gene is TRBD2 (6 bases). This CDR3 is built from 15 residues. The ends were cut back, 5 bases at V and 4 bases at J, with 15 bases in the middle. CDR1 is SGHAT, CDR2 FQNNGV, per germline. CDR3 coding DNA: TGTGCCAGCAGCCCGGGGGTTGGGGGATACAATGAGCAGTTCTTC. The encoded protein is CASSPGVGGYNEQFF. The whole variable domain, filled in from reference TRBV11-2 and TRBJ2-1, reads EAGVAQSPRYKIIEKRQSVAFWCNPISGHATLYWYQQILGQGPKLLIQFQNNGVVDDSQLPKDRFSAERLKGVDSTLKIQPAKLEDSAVYLCASSPGVGGYNEQFFGPGTRLTVL.

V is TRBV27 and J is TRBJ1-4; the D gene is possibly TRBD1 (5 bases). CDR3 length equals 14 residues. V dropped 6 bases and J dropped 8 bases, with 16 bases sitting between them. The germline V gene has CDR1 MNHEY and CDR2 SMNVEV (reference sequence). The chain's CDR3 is CASRTPGLGEKLFF. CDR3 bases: TGTGCCAGCAGAACCCCAGGGCTAGGCGAAAAACTGTTTTTT.

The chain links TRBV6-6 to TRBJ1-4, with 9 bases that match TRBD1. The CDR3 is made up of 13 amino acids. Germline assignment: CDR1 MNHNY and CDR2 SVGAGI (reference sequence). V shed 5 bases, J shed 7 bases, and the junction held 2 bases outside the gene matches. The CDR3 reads CASSPGQGEKLFF. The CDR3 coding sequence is TGTGCCAGCAGTCCGGGACAGGGTGAAAAACTGTTTTTT.

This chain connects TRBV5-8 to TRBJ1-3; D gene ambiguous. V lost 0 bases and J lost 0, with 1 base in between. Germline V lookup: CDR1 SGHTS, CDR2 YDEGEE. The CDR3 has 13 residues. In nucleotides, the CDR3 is TGTGCCAGCAGCTTGGACTCTGGAAACACCATATATTTT. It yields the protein CASSLDSGNTIYF.

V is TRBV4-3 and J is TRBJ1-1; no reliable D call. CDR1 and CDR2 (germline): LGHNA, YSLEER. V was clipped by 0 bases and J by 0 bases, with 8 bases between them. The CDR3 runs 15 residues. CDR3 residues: CASSQEPGLNTEAFF. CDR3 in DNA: TGCGCCAGCAGCCAAGAACCCGGCCTGAACACTGAAGCTTTCTTT.

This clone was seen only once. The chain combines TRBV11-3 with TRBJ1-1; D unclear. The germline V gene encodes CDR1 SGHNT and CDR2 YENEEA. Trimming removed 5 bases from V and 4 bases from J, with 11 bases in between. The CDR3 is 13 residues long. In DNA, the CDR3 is TGTGCCAGCAGCGGGCCGCGGTCCACTGAAGCTTTCTTT. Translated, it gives CASSGPRSTEAFF.

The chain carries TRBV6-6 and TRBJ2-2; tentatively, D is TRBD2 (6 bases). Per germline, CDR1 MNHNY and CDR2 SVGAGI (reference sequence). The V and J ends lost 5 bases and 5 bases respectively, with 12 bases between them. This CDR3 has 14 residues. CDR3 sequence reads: CASSRTTRTGELFF. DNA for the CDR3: TGTGCCAGCAGTCGGACTACTAGAACCGGGGAGCTGTTTTTT.